Given below is one TCR beta chain in context. The antigen is unknown. The junction had 13 bases not matched to a gene; V was cut back by 5 bases and J by 8 bases. CDR1 SQVTM and CDR2 ANQGSEA come from the germline V gene. This CDR3 is 15 amino acids long. This sample was taken from a study of T cells in localized non-small cell lung cancer. Sequencing was performed with immunoSEQ multiplex PCR; in TCRdb, only in-frame clones are kept and a portion is missing. Among tens of thousands of clones, approximately 82% were seen once, and the ten largest hold less than 20%. Study-level findings and limits: Those with higher blood T cell density had longer overall survival. Out of the top 100 tumor clones, a median around 56 were seen in adjacent lung. Because sequencing included only one region (of the tumor), heterogeneity remains possible. Uninvolved neighboring lung showed the greatest T cell clonality, exceeding tumor.

The clonotype comes from a female donor aged 60 or older with stage II squamous cell lung carcinoma. The source was peripheral blood, collected before any cancer treatment. The V gene is TRBV29-1, the J gene TRBJ2-1, with TRBD1 matching over 9 bases. As DNA, the CDR3 is TGCAGCGTTCACCAACAGGGGGCGCCTTTGGATGAGCAGTTCTTC. Translated: CSVHQQGAPLDEQFF.